The T cell receptor beta chain described here comes from a study of T cells in Graves' hyperthyroidism and ophthalmopathy. Study-wide results and caveats: The model anticipated ophthalmopathy a median around six months pre-onset. Blood also showed most of the thyroid clonotypes that were expanded above 0.001. Researchers report that a 13 V-J model separated ophthalmopathy from stable hyperthyroidism.

Per germline, CDR1 SNHLY and CDR2 FYNNEI. The CDR3 consists of 13 residues. Amplification targeted TCR beta CDR3 regions from RNA transcripts. Initially, a first-round RT-PCR of the TCR CDR3 employed the HTBI primer set. MiXCR, applied by TCRdb to the multiplex PCR reads, yields one record per CDR3 protein. The sample consists of approximately 560,000 distinct CDR3 sequences, 46% of them appearing once. Points on this clonotype: Antigen unknown. The junction shows a germline mismatch at one end, possibly a read error.

The genes are TRBV2 and TRBJ2-6, with TRBD1 identical over 11 bases. Input material: peripheral blood or thyroid tissue (not recorded which). The sequence came from a woman in her late teens or twenties with Graves' hyperthyroidism. CDR3 bases: TGTGCCAGCATCGGGACAGGGGGCAACGTCCTGACTTTC. Translating it yields CASIGTGGNVLTF.